This entry describes one TCR delta chain. This clone is considered large (0.1 to 1%). No antigen is known for it. No qualities accompany the bases; no much larger clone lies one base away. This specimen belongs to a study of gamma-delta chains in newborns, infants, children (dated by TCRdb to between 2019 and 2020). About the study as a whole: According to the title of the study, polyclonal expansion of innate gammadelta T cells immediately after birth is driven by microbial exposure. The study investigated how microbial exposure shaped innate gammadelta T cell populations in human newborns immediately after birth.

This sample was sequenced with an Illumina MiSeq. Via CATT, TCRdb reprocessed the public reads, and rows with identical DNA were then joined. This sample gives more than 1,500 delta-chain clones in total; over 40% of them show up just once. About a fifth of the sample lies in the top ten. The specimen was blood. This sequence originates from a child who had a fever.

At the DNA level, the sequence is TGTGCCTGTGACACCGTTACTGGGGGATACGCGTATCCCGGCTCCTGGGACACCCGACAGATGTTTTTC. Translation gives CACDTVTGGYAYPGSWDTRQMFF. This chain joins TRDV2 to TRDJ3, and 13 junctional nucleotides match TRDD3. Reading the germline V gene gives CDR1 GEAIGNYY and CDR2 EKD. From V the trimming removes 0 bases and from J it removes 0 bases, while the gene matches leave 13 bases of the junction unaccounted for. The CDR3, cysteine through phenylalanine, is 23 amino acids long. Only the CDR3 region is kept as DNA, spanning 69 bases read in frame from base 1.